These 14 T cell receptor beta chains came from one sample sequenced in a study of cytomegalovirus exposure and HLA in healthy donors. With 60 Vbeta and 13 Jbeta primers, the PCR was carried out. Profiling relied on immunoSEQ multiplex PCR, and the TCRdb table lists in-frame clones only, not all of them. The sample contains about 190,000 clones, under 85% of which appear only once. The sequenced sample consisted of PBMCs. Receptors were obtained from a woman aged 18 to 35 in good health and CMV-seronegative.

CDR3 region: CASSLGQGTYEQYF. The DNA for the CDR3 is TGCGCCAGCAGTTTAGGACAGGGGACCTACGAGCAGTACTTC. The rearrangement joins TRBV10-1 to TRBJ2-7; TRBD1 matches at 9 bases. V shed 5 bases and J 2 bases; nucleotides not matched to a gene: 4. Germline CDR1 and CDR2: WNHNN and SYGVQD (reference sequence). This CDR3 region has 14 residues.

The sample holds one count of this clone. This chain connects TRBV19 to TRBJ2-7; 8 bases align to TRBD2. Germline loops: CDR1 LNHDA, CDR2 SQIVND (reference sequence). Germline trimming cut 4 bases from V and 1 base from J; bases unmatched to any gene: 6. This CDR3 comprises 15 residues. The CDR3 DNA follows: TGTGCCAGTAGTACCTTAGCGGGATATTCCTACGAGCAGTACTTC. It translates to CASSTLAGYSYEQYF.

The chain carries TRBV19 and TRBJ1-4; D not certain. V was cut by 9 bases and J by 5 bases, with 13 bases left in between. This CDR3 is built from 13 residues. CDR1 is LNHDA, CDR2 SQIVND, per germline (reference sequence). The CDR3 spells CASGGDLNEKLFF. Here the CDR3 DNA reads TGTGCCAGCGGCGGAGACCTCAATGAAAAACTGTTTTTT.

This clone turned up a few times. The CDR3 coding sequence is TGTGCCAGCAGTCTGACAGGGGGCGTTCAGCCCCAGCATTTT. It codes for CASSLTGGVQPQHF. V is TRBV6-1 and J is TRBJ1-5, with 10 nucleotides matching TRBD1. The CDR3 runs to 14 residues. Germline CDR1 reads MNHNS; CDR2 reads SASEGT. The trim removed 5 bases at V and 6 bases at J, leaving 4 bases unmatched.

The rearrangement joins TRBV10-1 to TRBJ2-2; 7 bases are shared with TRBD2. The V gene's germline CDR1 is WNHNN and CDR2 SYGVQD (reference sequence). The CDR3 extends over 18 amino acids. V lost 0 bases and J lost 3; bases outside the gene matches: 10. The CDR3 reads CASSESREGTADTGELFF. The CDR3 DNA sequence: TGCGCCAGCAGTGAGTCGAGGGAGGGTACAGCGGACACCGGGGAGCTGTTTTTT.

This clone was seen just once. The rearrangement uses TRBV6-4 and TRBJ2-1; D uncertain. The V end lost 0 bases, the J end lost 6 bases, and 6 bases lay between the germline ends. This CDR3 region has 13 residues. The germline V gene has CDR1 MRHNA and CDR2 SNTAGT. The CDR3 coding sequence is TGTGCCAGCAGTGACTCTCCGAGCAATGAGCAGTTCTTC. Translated, it gives CASSDSPSNEQFF.

This clone was observed a handful of times. This sequence joins TRBV15 and TRBJ1-3; TRBD1 matches at 7 bases. CDR3 length: 17 amino acids. V gave up 0 bases and J gave up 1 base; unmatched junction bases: 6. CDR1 is LNHNV, CDR2 YYDKDF, per germline (reference sequence). DNA for the CDR3: TGTGCCACCAGCAGAGATTTGGGACAGATTTCTGGAAACACCATATATTTT. This encodes CATSRDLGQISGNTIYF.

The chain links TRBV7-3 to TRBJ2-7; D gene uncertain. V lost 2 bases, J lost 4 bases, and 9 bases lay in between. Germline CDR1 is SGHTA and CDR2 is FQGTGA. This CDR3 region has 13 residues. The CDR3 protein is CASSLGRVYEQYF. CDR3 bases: TGTGCCAGCAGCTTAGGTCGGGTTTACGAGCAGTACTTC.

The V gene is TRBV5-1, the J gene TRBJ2-3; 10 bases are shared with TRBD1. V lost 4 bases, J lost 5 bases, and 4 bases stayed unmatched. The CDR3 totals 14 residues. Germline CDR1 and CDR2: SGHRS and YFSETQ. CDR3 bases: TGCGCCAGCAGCACGGGACAGGGGTTAGATACGCAGTATTTT. It encodes CASSTGQGLDTQYF.

In nucleotides, the CDR3 is TGTGCCAGCAGAGACAGCGGGAGTGGTAACGAGCAGTACTTC. Its protein product is CASRDSGSGNEQYF. The rearrangement joins TRBV2 to TRBJ2-7, with TRBD2 matching over 8 bases. This CDR3 is built from 14 residues. The V segment lost 6 bases and the J segment 5 bases; nucleotides outside the gene matches: 9. Germline loops: CDR1 SNHLY, CDR2 FYNNEI.

This chain links TRBV14 with TRBJ1-3; D is unclear. The CDR3 contains 16 residues. Germline V gene lookup returns CDR1 SGHDN and CDR2 FVKESK. V was shortened by 4 bases and J by 0 bases, with 13 bases between the two germline ends. DNA of the CDR3: TGTGCCAGCAGCCCCTATGGACTGAACTCTGGAAACACCATATATTTT. This codes for CASSPYGLNSGNTIYF. Using reference TRBV14 and TRBJ1-3 for the parts outside the CDR3, the full variable domain is EAGVTQFPSHSVIEKGQTVTLRCDPISGHDNLYWYRRVMGKEIKFLLHFVKESKQDESGMPNNRFLAERTGGTYSTLKVQPAELEDSGVYFCASSPYGLNSGNTIYFGEGSWLTVV.

The chain recombines TRBV11-3 with TRBJ2-1; tentative D call: TRBD2 (5 bases). This CDR3 region has 14 residues. The germline gives CDR1 SGHNT, CDR2 YENEEA. V was clipped by 2 bases and J by 9 bases, with 14 bases between them. CDR3 protein: CASSLLSGKGEQFF. For the CDR3, the DNA is TGTGCCAGCAGCTTACTCTCGGGAAAGGGTGAGCAGTTCTTC.

The chain has TRBV5-1 and TRBJ2-7, with TRBD2 identical over 9 bases. In germline, CDR1 is SGHRS, CDR2 YFSETQ. There are 15 residues in the CDR3. The V and J ends lost 3 bases and 0 bases, in that order; junction bases with no gene match: 4. The CDR3 loop is CASSSVAGASYEQYF. DNA for the CDR3: TGCGCCAGCAGCTCTGTAGCGGGGGCCTCCTACGAGCAGTACTTC.

The rearrangement joins TRBV19 to TRBJ1-2; 7 nucleotides match TRBD1. Looked up from germline, CDR1 is LNHDA and CDR2 is SQIVND (reference sequence). With 3 bases clipped from V and 4 bases from J, the junction kept 11 bases outside the gene matches. CDR3 length: 16 residues. CDR3 sequence (DNA): TGTGCCAGTAGTATGGACTTCGACAGGGCTGGCTATGGCTACACCTTC. It codes for CASSMDFDRAGYGYTF.